These T cell receptor beta chains were read from a single sample in a study of T cell repertoires in cytomegalovirus infection. Each CDR3 protein is one row after TCRdb ran MiXCR on the reads. The data show around 770,000 distinct CDR3 sequences, with 25% to 30% seen just once and about an eighth held by the top ten. No antigen is known for these receptors. Material: cultured CD8+ T cells from PBMCs, obtained from culture after CMV antigen stimulation. These receptors were taken from a human donor in good health (CMV status not recorded). Some clones in this sample may be carry-over from other donors' samples. Each CDR3 is given with its conserved first and last residue. A D gene is named only where the DNA matches it firmly. Expanded clones get a size class; other rows say once, few or many, or leave the size out.

d_gene,j_gene,abundance,v_gene,CDR3aa,CDR3nt
-,TRBJ2-1,many,TRBV7-2,CASSLEGVYNEQFF,TGTGCCAGCAGCTTAGAGGGGGTATACAATGAGCAGTTCTTC
TRBD2,TRBJ2-1,-,TRBV7-9,CASRPAGGGWNEQFF,TGTGCCAGCAGACCGGCGGGGGGAGGATGGAATGAGCAGTTCTTC
-,TRBJ1-5,few,TRBV7-9,CASSLGEGGGIWHF,TGTGCCAGCAGCCTGGGAGAAGGGGGTGGTATTTGGCATTTT
-,TRBJ2-6,many,TRBV7-8,CASSFGQAYSGANVLTF,TGTGCCAGCAGCTTCGGGCAGGCCTACTCTGGGGCCAACGTCCTGACTTTC
-,TRBJ2-3,few,TRBV7-2,CASSSTRWGAFSTDTQYF,TGTGCCAGCAGCTCAACTAGATGGGGGGCCTTTAGCACAGATACGCAGTATTTT
-,TRBJ2-1,-,TRBV19,CASSISSRNEQFF,TGTGCCAGTAGTATCTCTTCTAGAAATGAGCAGTTCTTC
-,TRBJ2-1,-,TRBV6-5,CASRDGTSTYNEQFF,TGTGCCAGCAGGGACGGGACTTCTACCTACAATGAGCAGTTCTTC
-,TRBJ2-6,many,TRBV7-6,CASSLAELEQGLSGANVLTF,TGTGCCAGCAGCTTAGCGGAATTGGAACAGGGTCTCTCTGGGGCCAACGTCCTGACTTTC
-,TRBJ1-5,few,TRBV11-2,CASSLSPSQPQHF,TGTGCCAGCAGCTTATCCCCAAGTCAGCCCCAGCATTTT
TRBD2,TRBJ2-1,-,TRBV4-1,CASSHPGLGGEQFF,TGCGCCAGCAGCCACCCGGGACTAGGGGGTGAGCAGTTCTTC
-,TRBJ2-1,-,TRBV6-6,CASRGGRRAPYNEQFF,TGTGCCAGCAGGGGGGGGCGCAGGGCCCCTTACAATGAGCAGTTCTTC
-,TRBJ1-1,-,TRBV12-3/TRBV12-4,CASSFSASEAFF,TGTGCCAGCAGTTTTTCCGCATCCGAAGCTTTCTTT
TRBD2,TRBJ2-5,-,TRBV27,CASSSPSGGPETQYF,TGTGCCAGCAGTTCCCCCAGCGGGGGGCCTGAGACCCAGTACTTC
TRBD1,TRBJ1-2,-,TRBV27,CASGTGRGYTF,TGTGCCAGCGGGACAGGGAGGGGCTACACCTTC
-,TRBJ1-2,-,TRBV2,CVNPGVDGYTF,TGTGTCAACCCAGGGGTCGATGGCTACACCTTC
TRBD2,TRBJ2-1,few,TRBV4-1,CASSQDLGGGWNEQFF,TGCGCCAGCAGCCAAGATTTGGGCGGGGGGTGGAATGAGCAGTTCTTC
TRBD2,TRBJ2-1,few,TRBV9,CASSNVGGTSGTPGYNEQFF,TGTGCCAGCAGCAACGTAGGGGGGACTAGCGGGACCCCAGGCTACAATGAGCAGTTCTTC
TRBD1,TRBJ2-7,-,TRBV4-2,CASSPLTGLHEQYF,TGTGCCAGCAGCCCACTGACAGGGCTGCACGAGCAGTACTTC
-,TRBJ2-6,many,TRBV7-6,CASSSKLGTSGANVLTF,TGTGCCAGCAGCTCGAAACTGGGGACCTCTGGGGCCAACGTCCTGACTTTC
TRBD2,TRBJ2-7,-,TRBV10-3,CAIAGLSTYEQYF,TGTGCCATCGCGGGACTATCTACCTACGAGCAGTACTTC
TRBD2,TRBJ2-1,-,TRBV10-3,CATESGEGGNEQFF,TGTGCCACGGAAAGCGGGGAGGGCGGGAATGAGCAGTTCTTC
-,TRBJ2-7,many,TRBV7-8,CASSLVTPRSGFYSDEQYF,TGTGCCAGCAGCTTAGTTACCCCCCGGAGCGGATTTTATTCAGACGAGCAGTACTTC
TRBD1,TRBJ2-7,few,TRBV10-3,CAISEWDRERMEQYF,TGTGCCATCAGTGAGTGGGACAGGGAGAGGATGGAGCAGTACTTC
-,TRBJ2-2,many,TRBV7-8,CASSSLLTATGELFF,TGTGCCAGCAGCTCACTACTGACAGCCACCGGGGAGCTGTTTTTT
-,TRBJ1-1,-,TRBV7-9,CASSSREDAPVAFF,TGTGCCAGCAGCTCAAGGGAGGACGCCCCTGTAGCTTTCTTT
TRBD2,TRBJ2-6,-,TRBV9,CASSGGEGANVLTF,TGTGCCAGCAGTGGGGGGGAGGGGGCCAACGTCCTGACTTTC
TRBD2,TRBJ2-1,few,TRBV6-1,CASSLGGAIEQFF,TGTGCCAGCAGTTTGGGAGGGGCGATTGAGCAGTTCTTC
TRBD2,TRBJ2-3,-,TRBV29-1,CSVATSGGMGDTQYF,TGCAGCGTCGCGACTAGCGGGGGAATGGGAGATACGCAGTATTTT
TRBD2,TRBJ2-1,once,TRBV3-1,CASSPEWAGGQNEQFF,TGTGCCAGCAGCCCGGAGTGGGCGGGGGGGCAGAATGAGCAGTTCTTC
-,TRBJ1-1,-,TRBV27,CASSPGRGRRGTEAFF,TGTGCCAGCAGTCCGGGCCGGGGTCGGAGGGGCACTGAAGCTTTCTTT
-,TRBJ1-2,few,TRBV3-1,CASSQDQPVYTF,TGTGCCAGCAGCCAAGATCAACCTGTCTACACCTTC
-,TRBJ2-7,few,TRBV28,CASRPQNVADEQYF,TGTGCCAGCAGGCCACAGAATGTTGCCGACGAGCAGTACTTC
-,TRBJ2-7,few,TRBV12-3/TRBV12-4,CASSLEGMPYYEQYF,TGTGCCAGCAGTTTAGAGGGGATGCCCTACTACGAGCAGTACTTC
TRBD1,TRBJ2-1,once,TRBV7-4,CASSSTGGESYNEQFF,TGTGCCAGCAGTTCGACAGGGGGCGAATCCTACAATGAGCAGTTCTTC
TRBD1,TRBJ2-3,-,TRBV7-9,CASSQTSGTAGTDTQYF,TGTGCCAGCAGCCAAACGTCCGGGACAGCCGGCACAGATACGCAGTATTTT
-,TRBJ1-5,-,TRBV6-1,CASSYLGPNQPQHF,TGTGCCAGCAGTTACCTTGGACCCAATCAGCCCCAGCATTTT
-,TRBJ1-1,few,TRBV9,CASSPTSLRTEAFF,TGTGCCAGCAGCCCGACAAGCCTTAGGACTGAAGCTTTCTTT
-,TRBJ1-2,few,TRBV15,CATSRDVGFLDYGYTF,TGTGCCACCAGCAGAGACGTAGGCTTTCTGGACTATGGCTACACCTTC
TRBD1,TRBJ2-1,few,TRBV6-6,CASSITGGWDNEQFF,TGTGCCAGCAGTATTACAGGGGGCTGGGACAATGAGCAGTTCTTC
TRBD1,TRBJ1-2,few,TRBV20-1,CSARGTDRGLNYGYTF,TGCAGTGCTAGAGGCACAGACAGGGGGCTAAACTATGGCTACACCTTC
-,TRBJ2-7,few,TRBV6-5,CASSYRVVGYEQYF,TGTGCCAGCAGTTACAGGGTTGTCGGATACGAGCAGTACTTC